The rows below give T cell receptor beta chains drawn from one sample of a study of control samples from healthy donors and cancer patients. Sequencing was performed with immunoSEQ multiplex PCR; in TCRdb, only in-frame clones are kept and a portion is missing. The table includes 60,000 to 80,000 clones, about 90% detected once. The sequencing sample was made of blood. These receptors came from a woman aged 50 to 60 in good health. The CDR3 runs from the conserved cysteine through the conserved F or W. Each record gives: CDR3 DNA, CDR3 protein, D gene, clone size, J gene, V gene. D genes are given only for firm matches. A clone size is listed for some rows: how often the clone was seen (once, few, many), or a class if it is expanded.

TGTGCCAGCAGTGAAGTGGGATCCGGGACAGGGGATGAAAAACTGTTTTTT	CASSEVGSGTGDEKLFF	TRBD1	.	TRBJ1-4	TRBV2
TGTGCCAGCAGTGAATGGACAGGGGGACAAGAGACCCAGTACTTC	CASSEWTGGQETQYF	TRBD1	few	TRBJ2-5	TRBV6-1
TGTGCCAGCAGCGTAGGTCTAGCGGAAGCGAACACCGGGGAGCTGTTTTTT	CASSVGLAEANTGELFF	TRBD2	few	TRBJ2-2	TRBV9
TGTGCCTGGAGAGGGGGGGCTTCTCCCAAAAACATTCAGTACTTC	CAWRGGASPKNIQYF	.	once	TRBJ2-4	TRBV30
TGTGCCAGCAGTGAAACCAGTATCTACGAGCAGTACTTC	CASSETSIYEQYF	.	.	TRBJ2-7	TRBV2
TGTGCCAGCAGCTTAGTCGGGTTTGGGGCCAATTCACCCCTCCACTTT	CASSLVGFGANSPLHF	.	.	TRBJ1-6	TRBV7-9
TGTGCCAGACCAGGAGCCATCACAGATACGCAGTATTTT	CARPGAITDTQYF	.	.	TRBJ2-3	TRBV19
TGTGCCAGCAGTTACTCGGCGGCTCATAGCAATCAGCCCCAGCATTTT	CASSYSAAHSNQPQHF	.	.	TRBJ1-5	TRBV6-5
TGTGCCAGCAGTGAAGCTACGGGAGGAGGGCGTGAAGCTTTCTTT	CASSEATGGGREAFF	.	once	TRBJ1-1	TRBV2
TGTGCCAGCTCACCAGCAGTTAACTATGGCTACACCTTC	CASSPAVNYGYTF	.	.	TRBJ1-2	TRBV18
TGTGCCAGCAGTTACGCAGGCAGGGATTCACCCCTCCACTTT	CASSYAGRDSPLHF	.	.	TRBJ1-6	TRBV6-5
TGTGCCAGCAGGCAAAGGACTAGCGGTGATGAGCAGTTCTTC	CASRQRTSGDEQFF	TRBD2	.	TRBJ2-1	TRBV6-6
TGTGCCAGCAGCGCGATACGGGCTAGTCGTCTGTTCTTC	CASSAIRASRLFF	.	.	TRBJ2-1	TRBV12-3/TRBV12-4
TGTGCCAGCAGTCATAACATCACAGGGCGCGCGTCCTACGAGCAGTACTTC	CASSHNITGRASYEQYF	.	.	TRBJ2-7	TRBV4-2
TGTGCCAGCAGTTTGTTGAGGGGGGGCTCTGGGGCCAACGTCCTGACTTTC	CASSLLRGGSGANVLTF	.	once	TRBJ2-6	TRBV27
TGTGCTAGTGGTTCCCCGACAGGGTACAATGAGCAGTTCTTC	CASGSPTGYNEQFF	TRBD1	.	TRBJ2-1	TRBV12-5